These 22 T cell receptor beta chains were sequenced from one sample in a study of cytomegalovirus exposure and HLA in healthy donors. The primer mix had 60 Vbeta and 13 Jbeta primers. This table comes from immunoSEQ multiplex PCR, and its TCRdb copy is limited to in-frame clones, with some not included. The sample contains about 89,000 clones, 60% to 80% of which appear only once. Sequenced input: PBMCs. Every receptor here comes from a man under 40 in good health and CMV-seronegative.

V gene TRBV4-2 combines with J gene TRBJ2-5; D might be TRBD2 (5 bases). The germline gives CDR1 LGHNA, CDR2 YNFKEQ. The CDR3 covers 14 residues. V was trimmed by 0 bases and J by 2 bases, leaving 7 bases between them. CDR3 residues: CASSQDPGQETQYF. CDR3 coding DNA: TGTGCCAGCAGCCAAGATCCGGGACAAGAGACCCAGTACTTC.

The CDR3 DNA sequence: TGTGCCAGCAGCGCAAGGACAGGACTTAACACTGAAGCTTTCTTT. This gives the protein CASSARTGLNTEAFF. V gene TRBV13 combines with J gene TRBJ1-1, with TRBD1 matching 7 bases. Trimming took 5 bases from V and 2 from J; bases not matched to a gene: 8. Germline CDR1 and CDR2: PRHDT and FYEKMQ (reference sequence). The CDR3 spans 15 residues. The full variable domain, with the rest looked up from reference TRBV13 and TRBJ1-1, is AAGVIQSPRHLIKEKRETATLKCYPIPRHDTVYWYQQGPGQDPQFLISFYEKMQSDKGSIPDRFSAQQFSDYHSELNMSSLELGDSALYFCASSARTGLNTEAFFGQGTRLTVV.

The gene calls are TRBV28 and TRBJ1-3; TRBD1 matches 7 bases. This CDR3 comprises 14 residues. Germline V CDR1 and CDR2: MDHEN, SYDVKM. The V and J ends lost 8 bases and 0 bases, in that order; junction bases with no gene match: 4. As DNA, the CDR3 is TGTGCCAGCCGGGACAGTCTCTCTGGAAACACCATATATTTT. Protein sequence: CASRDSLSGNTIYF.

This chain uses TRBV5-1 with TRBJ1-2; D is unclear. Germline values: CDR1 SGHRS, CDR2 YFSETQ. The CDR3 length is 12 residues. The ends were cut back, 0 bases at V and 4 bases at J, with 4 bases in the middle. CDR3 amino acids: CASSLDSYGYTF. Here the CDR3 DNA reads TGCGCCAGCAGCTTGGACAGCTATGGCTACACCTTC.

This clone was recorded once. The V call is TRBV9, the J call TRBJ1-2; 7 bases fit TRBD1. J was trimmed by 3 bases and V by 4 bases; bases with no gene match: 6. The CDR3 spans 14 residues. Germline CDR1 reads SGDLS; CDR2 reads YYNGEE. CDR3 in DNA: TGTGCCAGCAGCCCGACAGGGATCGACTATGGCTACACCTTC. Encoded protein: CASSPTGIDYGYTF.

The rearrangement uses TRBV10-3 and TRBJ2-2; 8 nucleotides match TRBD2. The CDR3 sequence is 15 residues long. Trimming took 4 bases from V and 5 from J; bases not matched to a gene: 6. The germline gives CDR1 ENHRY, CDR2 SYGVKD. The CDR3: CAISASGSGTGELFF. CDR3 nucleotide sequence: TGTGCCATCAGTGCTAGCGGGTCGGGGACCGGGGAGCTGTTTTTT.

This chain uses TRBV10-3 with TRBJ1-1; D remains ambiguous. Trimming cost V 4 bases and J 2 bases, with 2 bases left between them. The CDR3 runs to 11 residues. Per germline, CDR1 ENHRY and CDR2 SYGVKD. This CDR3 reads CAISANTEAFF. The CDR3 coding sequence is TGTGCCATCAGTGCTAACACTGAAGCTTTCTTT.

This clone was recorded a few times. The rearrangement uses TRBV4-1 and TRBJ2-6; the D gene is possibly TRBD2 (6 bases). The CDR3 spans 15 residues. The V gene's germline CDR1 is MGHRA and CDR2 YSYEKL. Trimming stripped 1 base from V and 2 bases from J, with 6 bases between. In DNA, the CDR3 is TGCGCCAGCAGCCAAGGACTAGCTGGGGCCAACGTCCTGACTTTC. This sequence encodes CASSQGLAGANVLTF.

As to this clone: The junction does not match germline at one end; this may be a read error. The chain combines TRBV7-9 with TRBJ1-1, with D unresolved. Germline V CDR1 and CDR2: SEHNR, FQNEAQ (reference sequence). This CDR3 contains 12 residues. The CDR3 region is CSSSLSGTEAFF. CDR3 bases: TGTTCCAGCAGTTTGTCAGGCACTGAAGCTTTCTTT.

The rearrangement joins TRBV6-5 to TRBJ2-7; D is perhaps TRBD1 (6 bases). The germline V and J ends were trimmed by 4 bases and 2 bases, with 12 bases remaining between them. The CDR3 extends over 14 amino acids. CDR1 and CDR2 from the germline V gene are MNHEY and SVGAGI. The CDR3: CASSSQQGTYEQYF. The CDR3 DNA reads as TGTGCCAGCAGTTCCCAACAGGGAACCTACGAGCAGTACTTC.

The rearrangement joins TRBV6-1 to TRBJ2-4; perhaps TRBD1 as D (6 bases). Germline loops: CDR1 MNHNS, CDR2 SASEGT. V was cut by 3 bases and J by 6 bases, with 9 bases left in between. This CDR3 region has 13 residues. CDR3 coding DNA: TGTGCCAGCAGTGAGCAGGGGAGAAACATTCAGTACTTC. This translates into CASSEQGRNIQYF.

The CDR3 bases are TGTGCCAGCAGCTTAGTAGGGACAGTGAGCAATCAGCCCCAGCATTTT. The encoded protein is CASSLVGTVSNQPQHF. The chain links TRBV7-2 to TRBJ1-5; 7 bases are shared with TRBD1. The CDR3 is made up of 16 amino acids. CDR1 and CDR2 (germline): SGHTA, FQGNSA. J gave up 1 base and V 1 base, and 4 bases lay outside the gene matches.

V gene TRBV21-1 combines with J gene TRBJ1-3. TRBV21-1 is termed a pseudogene. The CDR3 consists of 13 residues. CDR3 loop: CASSTLLRNTIYF. The CDR3 DNA is TGTGCCAGCAGCACGTTACTAAGAAACACCATATATTTT.

This chain connects TRBV28 to TRBJ1-2; D gene unclear. Trimming pared 0 bases from V and 5 bases from J, leaving 10 bases between. This CDR3 comprises 14 residues. Germline CDR1 MDHEN, CDR2 SYDVKM. CDR3 in amino acids: CASSLWAEEYGYTF. CDR3 DNA: TGTGCCAGCAGTTTATGGGCAGAGGAGTATGGCTACACCTTC.

V and J are TRBV10-2 and TRBJ2-1, with 10 bases aligning to TRBD1. Germline CDR1 and CDR2: WSHSY and SAAADI. The CDR3 sequence is 16 residues long. The junction had 9 bases not matched to a gene; V was cut back by 4 bases and J by 6 bases. The CDR3 here is CASSVSLGTGANEQFF. DNA for the CDR3: TGCGCCAGCAGTGTATCACTCGGGACAGGGGCCAATGAGCAGTTCTTC.

The V gene is TRBV29-1, the J gene TRBJ2-7; TRBD2 matches 7 bases. The CDR3 is made up of 13 amino acids. Trimming cost V 6 bases and J 3 bases; bases outside gene matches: 8. Germline CDR1 is SQVTM and CDR2 is ANQGSEA. The CDR3 nucleotides are TGCAGCGTACTGGGGAGGGAATACTACGAGCAGTACTTC. Its translation is CSVLGREYYEQYF.

CDR3 sequence (DNA): TGTGCCAGCAGTGAGGACAGGGGAGGCAATGAGCAGTTCTTC. This gives the protein CASSEDRGGNEQFF. The V gene is TRBV28, the J gene TRBJ2-1, with TRBD1 matching 9 bases. The CDR3 is 14 amino acids. The trim removed 5 bases at V and 6 bases at J, leaving 5 bases unmatched. Germline values: CDR1 MDHEN, CDR2 SYDVKM.

This clone was counted once. V gene TRBV30 combines with J gene TRBJ2-7, with 9 bases matching TRBD2. This CDR3 region has 15 residues. The V and J ends lost 0 bases and 4 bases, in that order; junction bases with no gene match: 7. Germline CDR1 reads GTSNPN; CDR2 reads SVGIG (reference sequence). The CDR3 sequence: CAWSVRRGGDYEQYF. The CDR3 DNA follows: TGTGCCTGGAGTGTACGGCGGGGGGGGGATTACGAGCAGTACTTC.

The rearrangement links TRBV5-6 to TRBJ2-5, with 11 bases lining up with TRBD2. The CDR3 is 17 residues long. After removal of 4 bases from V and 2 bases from J, the junction contained 10 bases not matched to a gene. CDR1 and CDR2 (germline): SGHDT, YYEEEE. The CDR3 DNA reads TGTGCCAGCAGCGGACCCCGGGGACTAGCGGATCAAGAGACCCAGTACTTC. Residues: CASSGPRGLADQETQYF.

The CDR3 spells CASSEQISLGVQFF. The CDR3 DNA is TGTGCCAGCAGTGAACAGATAAGCTTGGGAGTTCAGTTCTTC. This chain connects TRBV2 to TRBJ2-1; TRBD2 might be the D (5 bases). The CDR3 length is 14 residues. The V gene lost 2 bases and the J gene lost 13 bases, with 18 bases spanning the gap. From germline, CDR1 is SNHLY and CDR2 FYNNEI.

Turning to this clone: Other DNA sequences in the same sample also yield this CDR3. The V and J genes are TRBV2 and TRBJ2-5; D is possibly TRBD2 (6 bases). Germline V gene lookup returns CDR1 SNHLY and CDR2 FYNNEI. V was pared by 6 bases and J by 4 bases, with 9 bases between. There are 12 residues in the CDR3. The CDR3 protein is CASRGLGETQYF. CDR3 DNA sequence: TGTGCCAGCAGGGGACTTGGAGAGACCCAGTACTTC.

The V and J genes are TRBV19 and TRBJ1-1; D is undetermined. This CDR3 region has 15 residues. V lost 3 bases and J 6 bases, leaving 17 bases between the germline ends. From germline, CDR1 is LNHDA and CDR2 SQIVND (reference sequence). In DNA, the CDR3 is TGTGCCAGTAGTATGAGCGCGGGAAGTCGTGCTGAAGCTTTCTTT. Its translation: CASSMSAGSRAEAFF.